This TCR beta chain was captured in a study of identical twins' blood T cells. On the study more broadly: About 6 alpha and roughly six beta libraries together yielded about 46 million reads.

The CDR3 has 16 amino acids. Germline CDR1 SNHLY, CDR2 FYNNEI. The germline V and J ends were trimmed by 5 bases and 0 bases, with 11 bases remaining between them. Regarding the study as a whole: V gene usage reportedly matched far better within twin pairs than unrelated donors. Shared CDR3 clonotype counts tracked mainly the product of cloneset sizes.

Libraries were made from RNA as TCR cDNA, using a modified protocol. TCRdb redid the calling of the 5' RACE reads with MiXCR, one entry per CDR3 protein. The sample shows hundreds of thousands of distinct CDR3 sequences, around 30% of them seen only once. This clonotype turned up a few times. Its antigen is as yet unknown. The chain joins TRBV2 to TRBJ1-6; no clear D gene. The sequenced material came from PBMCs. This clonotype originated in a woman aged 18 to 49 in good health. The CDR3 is CASSSLGSSYNSPLHF. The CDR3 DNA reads TGTGCCAGCAGTTCGCTGGGAAGCTCCTATAATTCACCCCTCCACTTT.